This T cell receptor beta chain was observed in a study of blood T cell repertoires in COVID-19. Study summary: Material from acute and convalescent COVID-19 was sourced from the United States, Italy and Spain. T cells, B-cell-depleted T cells, or PBMCs supplied cDNA or gDNA.

Authors' processing steps: Amplified reference gene primers provided the basis for estimating nucleated cell counts. Measured with immunoSEQ multiplex PCR; TCRdb has only the in-frame clones, and not every one. V, J and clone size derive from that table, while D and trimming were established from the DNA sequence. This sample carries about 120,000 clones, over 70% of them seen once, and the ten largest clones take 25% to 35%. V trimming: 4 bases; J trimming: 3 bases; junction bases outside the gene matches: 6. The CDR3 runs 15 residues. Germline-derived CDR1 and CDR2 are SGHRS and YFSETQ. The sequence was obtained from a woman aged 65 to 85 with acute or convalescent COVID-19. Material: peripheral blood. The V and J genes are TRBV5-1 and TRBJ2-1, with TRBD1 matching over 8 bases. The DNA for the CDR3 is TGCGCCAGCAGCCCGACAGGGGACAGCTACAATGAGCAGTTCTTC. Amino acid sequence: CASSPTGDSYNEQFF. Full variable domain (missing parts from reference TRBV5-1 and TRBJ2-1): KAGVTQTPRYLIKTRGQQVTLSCSPISGHRSVSWYQQTPGQGLQFLFEYFSETQRNKGNFPGRFSGRQFSNSRSEMNVSTLELGDSALYLCASSPTGDSYNEQFFGPGTRLTVL.